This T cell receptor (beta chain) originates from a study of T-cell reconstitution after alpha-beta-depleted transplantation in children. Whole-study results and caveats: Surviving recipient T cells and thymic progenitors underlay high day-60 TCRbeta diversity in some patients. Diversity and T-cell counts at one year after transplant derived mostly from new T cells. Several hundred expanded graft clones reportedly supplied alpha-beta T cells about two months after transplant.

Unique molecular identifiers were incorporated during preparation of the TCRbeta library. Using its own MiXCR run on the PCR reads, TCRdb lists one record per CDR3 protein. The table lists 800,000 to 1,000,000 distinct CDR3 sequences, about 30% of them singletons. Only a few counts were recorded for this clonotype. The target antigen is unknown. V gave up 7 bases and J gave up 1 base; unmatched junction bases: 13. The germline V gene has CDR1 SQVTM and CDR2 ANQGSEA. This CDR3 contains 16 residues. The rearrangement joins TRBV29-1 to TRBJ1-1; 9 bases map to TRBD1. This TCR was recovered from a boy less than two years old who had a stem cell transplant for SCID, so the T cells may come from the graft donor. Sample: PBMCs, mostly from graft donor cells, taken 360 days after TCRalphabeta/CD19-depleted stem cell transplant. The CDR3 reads CSARTGEGLPNTEAFF. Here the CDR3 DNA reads TGCAGCGCCCGGACAGGGGAGGGCCTTCCGAACACTGAAGCTTTCTTT.